The next 21 T cell receptor beta chains were all read from a single sample in a study of blood T cells in healthy people across ages. With a J-beta primer mix and a sample-barcoded 5' primer, a second PCR ran 7 to 11 cycles. MiXCR, applied by TCRdb to the 5' RACE reads, yields one record per CDR3 protein. The data show more than 650,000 distinct CDR3 sequences, 50% to 65% seen once. Sequenced input: blood. The receptors shown here come from a man older than 75 in good health.

This chain joins TRBV5-1 and TRBJ2-1, with no clear D. The CDR3 runs 14 residues. The V gene's germline CDR1 is SGHRS and CDR2 YFSETQ. Trimming cost V 4 bases and J 6 bases, with 14 bases left between them. CDR3 residues: CASSDQGSGNEQFF. CDR3 nucleotides: TGCGCCAGCAGCGATCAAGGGTCGGGCAATGAGCAGTTCTTC.

The rearrangement links TRBV12-5 to TRBJ2-1, with 9 bases aligning to TRBD2. Per the germline V gene, CDR1 is LGHNT and CDR2 is FRNRAP. Trimming removed 0 bases from V and 3 bases from J; junction bases left unmatched: 9. The CDR3 extends over 18 amino acids. CDR3 bases: TGTGCTAGTGGTTTGGTACAGGGCGGGAGGGGCTACTACAATGAGCAGTTCTTC. Amino acid sequence: CASGLVQGGRGYYNEQFF.

This chain joins TRBV2 and TRBJ2-1; 7 nucleotides align to TRBD2. Germline CDR1 and CDR2: SNHLY and FYNNEI. J was trimmed by 8 bases and V by 2 bases; bases with no gene match: 12. The CDR3 has 16 residues. CDR3 loop: CASSELRGVGSHEQFF. CDR3 nucleotide sequence: TGTGCCAGCAGTGAACTCCGGGGGGTCGGGAGCCATGAGCAGTTCTTC.

V usage is TRBV29-1 and J usage is TRBJ2-5; D is unclear. The germline V gene has CDR1 SQVTM and CDR2 ANQGSEA. The CDR3 extends over 13 amino acids. V lost 4 bases, J lost 2 bases, and 11 bases lay in between. This CDR3 is CSVARIGQETQYF. CDR3 DNA sequence: TGCAGCGTTGCCCGGATAGGACAAGAGACCCAGTACTTC.

The chain employs TRBV3-1 and TRBJ2-2; D is tentatively TRBD1 or TRBD2 (6 bases each). V was trimmed by 4 bases and J by 2 bases, leaving 14 bases between them. There are 16 residues in the CDR3. Germline CDR1 LGHDT, CDR2 YNNKEL (reference sequence). CDR3 nucleotides: TGTGCCAGCAGCCGCCGGGGGCGGGGTAACACCGGGGAGCTGTTTTTT. Translating it yields CASSRRGRGNTGELFF.

This chain connects TRBV15 to TRBJ1-5; D is unclear. The CDR3 totals 16 residues. Trimming shortened V by 11 bases and J by 0 bases, and 20 bases separated the two germline ends. Germline V gene sequence: CDR1 LNHNV, CDR2 YYDKDF (reference sequence). CDR3: CAFGVKPTNSNQPQHF. The CDR3 nucleotides are TGTGCCTTCGGGGTCAAGCCTACGAATAGCAATCAGCCCCAGCATTTT.

The V and J genes are TRBV20-1 and TRBJ2-4, with 7 positions matching TRBD2. Trimming removed 6 bases from V and 2 bases from J; junction bases left unmatched: 4. This CDR3 contains 13 residues. The germline V gene has CDR1 DFQATT and CDR2 SNEGSKA (reference sequence). CDR3 sequence: CSAPTSPKNIQYF. DNA for the CDR3: TGCAGTGCGCCGACTAGCCCCAAAAACATTCAGTACTTC.

This clonotype appeared a few times. The rearrangement joins TRBV7-2 to TRBJ2-7; D is unclear. The length of the CDR3 is 13 residues. Germline CDR1 is SGHTA and CDR2 is FQGNSA. Trimming shortened V by 0 bases and J by 6 bases, and 9 bases separated the two germline ends. The CDR3 loop is CASSLAGSGEQYF. DNA for the CDR3: TGTGCCAGCAGCTTAGCCGGGTCGGGCGAGCAGTACTTC.

A few counts support this clonotype. The chain recombines TRBV7-9 with TRBJ1-1; possible D gene TRBD1, 5 bases. Germline CDR1 reads SEHNR; CDR2 reads FQNEAQ (reference sequence). The CDR3 has 14 residues. V was shortened by 5 bases and J by 5 bases, with 15 bases between the two germline ends. This CDR3 is CASSRWDLGTEAFF. CDR3 DNA sequence: TGTGCCAGCAGCCGGTGGGACCTGGGGACTGAAGCTTTCTTT. Filled out from reference TRBV7-9 and TRBJ1-1, the complete variable domain reads DTGVSQNPRHKITKRGQNVTFRCDPISEHNRLYWYRQTLGQGPEFLTYFQNEAQLEKSRLLSDRFSAERPKGSFSTLEIQRTEQGDSAMYLCASSRWDLGTEAFFGQGTRLTVV.

The gene calls are TRBV5-1 and TRBJ2-2; TRBD1 matches 7 bases. The CDR3 has 17 residues. The germline V gene has CDR1 SGHRS and CDR2 YFSETQ. The V gene end was trimmed by 0 bases and the J gene end by 0 bases; junction bases not matched to a gene: 5. The CDR3: CASSLGAGTANTGELFF. CDR3 DNA: TGCGCCAGCAGCTTGGGGGCCGGGACAGCGAACACCGGGGAGCTGTTTTTT.

This clonotype was observed at least ten times. A read error may account for a junction end that differs from germline. The CDR3: CASSQGFQETQYF. CDR3 coding DNA: TGCGCCAGCAGCCAAGGATTCCAAGAGACCCAGTACTTC. This rearrangement joins TRBV16 to TRBJ2-5, with D hard to call. This CDR3 has 13 amino acids. The V gene's germline CDR1 is KGHSY and CDR2 FQNENV.

This clonotype was counted a few times. The chain uses TRBV3-1 and TRBJ2-5; D is possibly TRBD2 (7 bases). In germline, CDR1 is LGHDT, CDR2 YNNKEL (reference sequence). The CDR3 consists of 15 residues. V lost 6 bases, J lost 5 bases, and 19 bases lay in between. CDR3 region: CASRKGGGRMETQYF. For the CDR3, the DNA is TGTGCCAGCAGAAAAGGGGGAGGGCGCATGGAGACCCAGTACTTC.

The V call is TRBV7-2, the J call TRBJ2-1, with D maybe TRBD1 (5 bases). Germline CDR1 reads SGHTA; CDR2 reads FQGNSA. V shed 3 bases and J shed 0 bases, with 9 bases lying between them. CDR3 length: 15 amino acids. CDR3 nucleotide sequence: TGTGCCAGCAGCTTGGCCAGGGCCTCCTACAATGAGCAGTTCTTC. Encoded protein: CASSLARASYNEQFF.

The gene calls are TRBV6-6 and TRBJ2-7; 9 bases are shared with TRBD1. V was clipped by 6 bases and J by 0 bases; unmatched bases: 9. Per germline, CDR1 MNHNY and CDR2 SVGAGI (reference sequence). The CDR3 has 16 residues. Here the CDR3 DNA reads TGTGCCAGCAGCTCTACAGGGGGCGCAGGCTCCTACGAGCAGTACTTC. Protein product: CASSSTGGAGSYEQYF.

The chain recombines TRBV9 with TRBJ2-5; 15 positions match TRBD2. V gave up 1 base and J gave up 11 bases; unmatched junction bases: 6. The CDR3 covers 15 residues. The germline V gene has CDR1 SGDLS and CDR2 YYNGEE. The CDR3 is CASSVLGLAGGEQYF. Here the CDR3 DNA reads TGTGCCAGCAGCGTACTGGGACTAGCGGGAGGAGAGCAGTACTTC.

CDR3 in DNA: TGCGCCAGCAGCCAAGATACTACTAGCGGAGCTGGGGCCAACGTCCTGACTTTC. Protein: CASSQDTTSGAGANVLTF. This chain uses TRBV4-3 with TRBJ2-6, with 8 bases fitting TRBD2. Trimming at V came to 0 bases and at J to 2 bases, leaving 6 bases not matched to a gene. This CDR3 spans 18 amino acids. CDR1 is LGHNA, CDR2 YSLEER, per germline.

Here the CDR3 reads CASSLETGADTQYF. The CDR3, as DNA: TGTGCCAGCAGCTTGGAAACAGGGGCAGATACGCAGTATTTT. This rearrangement joins TRBV5-6 to TRBJ2-3, with 7 bases that match TRBD1. CDR3 length: 14 residues. Losses at the gene ends were 0 bases for V and 4 bases for J; bases not matched to a gene: 2. Germline V gives CDR1 SGHDT, CDR2 YYEEEE.

In this sample, this clonotype turned up a few times. The V call is TRBV28, the J call TRBJ2-5; TRBD2 aligns across 13 bases. The germline gives CDR1 MDHEN, CDR2 SYDVKM. With 6 bases clipped from V and 5 bases from J, the junction kept 12 bases outside the gene matches. The CDR3 is 17 amino acids. This chain's CDR3 is CASSLWGLAGTGETQYF. CDR3 sequence (DNA): TGTGCCAGCAGCCTCTGGGGACTAGCGGGAACCGGGGAGACCCAGTACTTC. Full variable domain (missing parts from reference TRBV28 and TRBJ2-5): DVKVTQSSRYLVKRTGEKVFLECVQDMDHENMFWYRQDPGLGLRLIYFSYDVKMKEKGDIPEGYSVSREKKERFSLILESASTNQTSMYLCASSLWGLAGTGETQYFGPGTRLLVL.

This chain uses TRBV29-1 with TRBJ1-2; 8 bases match TRBD1. CDR1 and CDR2 (germline): SQVTM, ANQGSEA. CDR3 length equals 13 residues. After removal of 3 bases from V and 5 bases from J, the junction contained 5 bases not matched to a gene. The CDR3 nucleotides are TGCAGCGTTGACAGGGGGCTGAGTTATGGCTACACCTTC. Translation gives CSVDRGLSYGYTF.

The chain has TRBV24-1 and TRBJ2-5; TRBD1 agrees at 10 bases. Gene TRBJ2-7 matches the end of the DNA better, so the J call may be wrong. This CDR3 region has 16 residues. Per germline, CDR1 KGHDR and CDR2 SFDVKD. CDR3: CATSDQGTGAFYEQYF. The CDR3 DNA reads TGTGCCACCAGTGATCAAGGGACAGGGGCCTTCTACGAGCAGTACTTC.

The V call is TRBV7-8, the J call TRBJ2-2; D might be TRBD2 (6 bases). The CDR3 is 16 amino acids. Germline CDR1 SGHVS, CDR2 FQNEAQ. The V end was cut by 5 bases, the J end by 5 bases, with 18 bases between. CDR3 sequence reads: CASSPGEGRWTGELFF. Here the CDR3 DNA reads TGTGCCAGCAGCCCGGGAGAGGGCCGATGGACCGGGGAGCTGTTTTTT.